The entry below describes one T cell receptor beta chain. The read gets to within 3 residues of the CDR3 end, and the germline J gene fills in the rest. The data derive from a study of T cell clonality in common variable immunodeficiency. Per the germline V gene, CDR1 is SGHAT and CDR2 is FQDESV (reference sequence). This CDR3 is 13 amino acids long. V lost 7 bases and J lost 7, with 13 bases in between. Using immunoSEQ multiplex PCR, the repertoire was profiled, and TCRdb retains in-frame clones only, with some absent. Recorded here are tens of thousands of clones, with no singletons, and the ten leading clones hold 0.65% to 0.8%.

The source is a person aged 18-70 years in good health. Material for sequencing was peripheral blood mononuclear cells. The chain is built from TRBV11-1 and TRBJ2-2; a weak D match, TRBD2 (6 bases). Here the CDR3 reads CASTQNGGGELFF. Incomplete CDR3 DNA: TGTGCCAGCACCCAGAACGGGGGCGGGGAG.